What follows are 12 T cell receptor beta chains derived from one specimen sequenced in a study of identical twins. TCRdb reanalysed the 5' RACE reads using MiXCR and keeps one entry per CDR3 protein. The table includes some 690,000 distinct CDR3 sequences, around 20% detected once. The same sample was also studied in work on T cells expressing NK-cell markers.

Input material: PBMCs. These TCRs come from a woman younger than 30 in good health.

This clonotype was detected only a few times. The J gene is TRBJ1-1, the V gene TRBV12-3 or TRBV12-4; D is unclear. The CDR3 contains 15 residues. Trimming removed 1 base from V and 1 base from J, with 10 bases in between. The CDR3 region has the DNA TGTGCCAGCAGTTTAGATGAGGAGGCGAACACTGAAGCTTTCTTT. Translating gives CASSLDEEANTEAFF.

The CDR3 sequence is CASSNFVEQFF. The CDR3 DNA reads TGTGCCAGCAGCAATTTTGTCGAGCAGTTCTTC. The V gene is TRBV12-3 or TRBV12-4, the J gene TRBJ2-1; no definite D call. The CDR3 extends over 11 amino acids. Deletions cut 6 bases from V and 10 bases from J, with 10 bases between.

In this sample, this clonotype turned up many times. The chain recombines TRBV7-9 with TRBJ2-2; D is possibly TRBD1 (6 bases). V lost 11 bases, J lost 4 bases, and 17 bases lay in between. CDR1 SEHNR and CDR2 FQNEAQ come from the germline V gene (reference sequence). This CDR3 spans 14 amino acids. The CDR3 DNA reads as TGTGCCCTCAATTTACAGGGACCCACCGGGGAGCTGTTTTTT. Protein product: CALNLQGPTGELFF.

This clonotype has just a few counts. The rearrangement uses TRBV6-6 and TRBJ1-2, with D perhaps TRBD1 (6 bases). Germline V gene data show CDR1 as MNHNY and CDR2 as SVGAGI (reference sequence). CDR3 size: 13 residues. V dropped 6 bases and J dropped 5 bases, with 13 bases sitting between them. DNA of the CDR3: TGTGCCAGCAGGATCTTGGGGGCGTATGGCTACACCTTC. Amino acid sequence: CASRILGAYGYTF.

This sequence joins TRBV7-2 and TRBJ2-7; tentative D call: TRBD2 (6 bases). Trimming took 2 bases from V and 7 from J, leaving 18 bases between them. The germline V gene encodes CDR1 SGHTA and CDR2 FQGNSA. This CDR3 comprises 15 residues. The CDR3 nucleotides are TGTGCCAGCAGCTTAACCGGAGGGCCCTCGGTTGAGCAGTACTTC. It is translated as CASSLTGGPSVEQYF. Using reference TRBV7-2 and TRBJ2-7 for the parts outside the CDR3, the full variable domain is GAGVSQSPSNKVTEKGKDVELRCDPISGHTALYWYRQSLGQGLEFLIYFQGNSAPDKSGLPSDRFSAERTGGSVSTLTIQRTQQEDSAVYLCASSLTGGPSVEQYFGPGTRLTVT.

There are many counts of this clonotype. The genes are TRBV4-3 and TRBJ2-1; 9 bases align to TRBD2. Germline CDR1 reads LGHNA; CDR2 reads YSLEER. V was clipped by 1 base and J by 9 bases; unmatched bases: 10. The CDR3 totals 16 residues. CDR3 region: CASSQVGREGVIEQFF. In DNA, the CDR3 is TGCGCCAGCAGCCAAGTTGGGCGGGAGGGGGTTATTGAGCAGTTCTTC.

This clonotype showed up just a few times. The genes are TRBV20-1 and TRBJ2-1, with TRBD1 matching over 7 bases. J was trimmed by 7 bases and V by 5 bases; bases with no gene match: 8. In germline, CDR1 is DFQATT, CDR2 SNEGSKA (reference sequence). The length of the CDR3 is 13 residues. The CDR3 loop reads CSALGGRGNEQFF. The CDR3 DNA reads as TGCAGTGCTCTAGGGGGCAGGGGGAATGAGCAGTTCTTC.

The V and J genes are TRBV10-3 and TRBJ2-2, with D hard to call. Germline V lookup: CDR1 ENHRY, CDR2 SYGVKD. CDR3 size: 15 residues. Trimming removed 6 bases at V and 1 base at J, with 12 bases between. The CDR3 is CAISDPTENTGELFF. CDR3 bases: TGTGCCATCAGCGACCCTACAGAGAACACCGGGGAGCTGTTTTTT.

Only a few counts were recorded for this clonotype. The rearrangement joins TRBV5-1 to TRBJ2-5; D is uncertain. The CDR3 spans 12 residues. The germline V gene has CDR1 SGHRS and CDR2 YFSETQ. V was pared by 3 bases and J by 5 bases, with 8 bases between. The CDR3 protein is CASSSETETQYF. The CDR3 nucleotides read TGCGCCAGCAGCTCGGAAACGGAGACCCAGTACTTC.

This clonotype was observed a handful of times. The chain is built from TRBV10-3 and TRBJ2-7; TRBD2 agrees at 13 bases. V was clipped by 4 bases and J by 7 bases; unmatched bases: 7. The CDR3 contains 15 residues. Germline V CDR1 and CDR2: ENHRY, SYGVKD. The CDR3 region has the DNA TGTGCCATCAGTGGGACTAGCGGGAGTGGTAGGGAGCAGTACTTC. It translates to CAISGTSGSGREQYF.

In its sample, this clonotype was seen a few times. The CDR3 region is CASSPGGTKETQYF. The CDR3 nucleotides read TGTGCCAGCAGTCCCGGCGGTACTAAAGAGACCCAGTACTTC. This chain connects TRBV12-3 or TRBV12-4 to TRBJ2-5, with D uncertain. The CDR3 spans 14 residues. V lost 5 bases and J 3 bases, leaving 13 bases between the germline ends.

V is TRBV6-1 and J is TRBJ1-4; D is unclear. The V gene lost 6 bases and the J gene lost 3 bases, with 11 bases spanning the gap. The CDR3 loop spans 14 amino acids. Looked up from germline, CDR1 is MNHNS and CDR2 is SASEGT. The CDR3 DNA sequence: TGTGCCAGCAGAAAGGGCCAAGCTAATGAAAAACTGTTTTTT. It is translated as CASRKGQANEKLFF.